This T cell receptor beta chain derives from a study of PD-1 blockade in classical Hodgkin lymphoma. Time point here: newly diagnosed, previously untreated cHL patient sample. Comparator PBMCs were from newly diagnosed, untreated classical Hodgkin lymphoma. This CDR3 spans 16 amino acids. V was pared by 0 bases and J by 4 bases, with 8 bases of the junction left unmatched. Germline loops: CDR1 MGHRA, CDR2 YSYEKL. Profiling relied on immunoSEQ multiplex PCR, and the TCRdb table lists in-frame clones only, not all of them. The table records some 28,000 clones, approximately 91% of them present only once. Turning to this clone: The antigen remains undetermined.

General study points: Relapsed/refractory patients reportedly had lower baseline diversity than newly diagnosed patients. There remain no defined causes for the repertoire differences, which possibly reflect disease activity or prior therapy.

The chain has TRBV4-1 and TRBJ2-5, with 7 bases identical to TRBD2. Sequencing used peripheral blood mononuclear cells (PBMCs). The sequence derives from a human donor with classical Hodgkin lymphoma. CDR3 nucleotide sequence: TGCGCCAGCAGCCAAGACGTCGGGGGGACTGGAGAGACCCAGTACTTC. This sequence encodes CASSQDVGGTGETQYF.